Listed below are T cell receptor beta chains from one sample, sequenced in a study of T-cell reconstitution after alpha-beta-depleted transplantation in children. Each CDR3 protein is one row after TCRdb ran MiXCR on the PCR reads. The sample carries a few hundred thousand distinct CDR3 sequences, over 20% recorded once. Material: PBMCs, obtained before TCRalphabeta/CD19-depleted stem cell transplant. The receptors stem from a boy younger than two with Wiskott-Aldrich syndrome, due to receive a stem cell transplant. The CDR3 runs from the conserved cysteine through the conserved F or W. The order of the fields is J gene, V gene, CDR3 protein.

>TRBJ2-4|TRBV20-1
CSARLREARYF
>TRBJ2-1|TRBV27
CASSSTQLAPNEQFF
>TRBJ1-6|TRBV12-3/TRBV12-4
CASSLKGVNSPLHF
>TRBJ2-5|TRBV5-1
CASSRDWKETQYF
>TRBJ2-3|TRBV9
CASSVALTDTQYF
>TRBJ2-1|TRBV5-6
CASSVTSGRYNEQFF
>TRBJ1-2|TRBV7-9
CASSPVTAGGYGYTF
>TRBJ2-3|TRBV29-1
CSVGPGLAVTDTQYF
>TRBJ2-2|TRBV3-1
CASSAARGNTGELFF
>TRBJ1-5|TRBV12-3/TRBV12-4
CASSYRGTGGRNQPQHF
>TRBJ1-1|TRBV6-1
CATLPRLNTEAFF
>TRBJ2-4|TRBV29-1
CSVGLAGGPNIQYF
>TRBJ2-2|TRBV29-1
CSVEDLNANTGELFF
>TRBJ1-3|TRBV7-8
CASSLGFRSGDRGNTIYF
>TRBJ2-1|TRBV12-3/TRBV12-4
CASRGLAGGYNEQFF
>TRBJ1-6|TRBV7-2
CASSSSSAGSPLHF
>TRBJ2-1|TRBV6-5
CASSYSGTSGNEQFF
>TRBJ2-7|TRBV5-1
CASSLGTSGISYEQYF
>TRBJ2-5|TRBV28
CASSARRLRQEVQETQYF
>TRBJ2-3|TRBV5-8
CASSFRTSGRRDTQYF
>TRBJ2-1|TRBV12-3/TRBV12-4
CASSPRIVQFF
>TRBJ2-5|TRBV7-8
CASSIRLAGDMVKTQYF
>TRBJ2-7|TRBV6-1
CASTRRDRGRVTYEQYF
>TRBJ2-2|TRBV9
CASSPIFDGELFF
>TRBJ2-5|TRBV29-1
CSVRGAGETQYF
>TRBJ2-1|TRBV29-1
CSVDRAAAYNEQFF
>TRBJ1-1|TRBV2
CASSLLTGRNTEAFF
>TRBJ2-1|TRBV20-1
CSVGTGDLVNEQFF
>TRBJ2-2|TRBV24-1
CATSPARNTGELFF